Shown below are 10 T cell receptor beta chains from a single sample sequenced in a study of shared clonotypes between healthy human individuals. The protocol was immunoSEQ multiplex PCR, while the TCRdb copy is restricted to in-frame clones and leaves out a portion. The sample has roughly 700,000 clones, approximately 74% seen once. Sequencing was performed on memory CD4+ T cells sorted from blood. Subset: CD45RA-negative fraction. The receptors were gathered from a woman under 40 in good health.

This chain joins TRBV5-3 and TRBJ1-5, with D maybe TRBD1 (5 bases). TRBV5-3 has ORF status, its function being uncertain. The CDR3 totals 14 residues. Trimming cost V 4 bases and J 5 bases, with 13 bases left between them. The CDR3 region is CARSGGLGDQPQHF. The CDR3 nucleotides read TGTGCCAGAAGCGGGGGACTTGGAGATCAGCCCCAGCATTTT.

For this clone: Just one base apart from a much larger clone, this may be a read error. The chain uses TRBV5-1 and TRBJ2-7; tentative D call: TRBD2 (6 bases). In germline, CDR1 is SGHRS, CDR2 YFSETQ. The V gene lost 0 bases and the J gene lost 5 bases, with 9 bases spanning the gap. The CDR3 has 13 amino acids. This CDR3 is CASSLEREDEQYF. CDR3 nucleotide sequence: TGCGCCAGCAGCTTGGAGAGGGAGGACGAGCAGTACTTC.

The V and J genes are TRBV6-5 and TRBJ2-5; maybe TRBD2 (6 bases). Germline CDR1 reads MNHEY; CDR2 reads SVGAGI. The CDR3 consists of 15 residues. V was cut by 6 bases and J by 5 bases, with 19 bases left in between. The CDR3 protein is CASRSSGEAMETQYF. As DNA, the CDR3 is TGTGCCAGCAGGTCCTCGGGGGAGGCTATGGAGACCCAGTACTTC.

Here the CDR3 DNA reads TGTGCCAGCAGTTCTGGGACAGGGCGATATGGCTACACCTTC. Translated, it gives CASSSGTGRYGYTF. The chain couples TRBV13 to TRBJ1-2, with 9 bases that match TRBD1. The CDR3 length is 14 residues. Germline V CDR1 and CDR2: PRHDT, FYEKMQ (reference sequence). Germline trimming cut 6 bases from V and 5 bases from J; bases unmatched to any gene: 7.

This chain links TRBV28 with TRBJ2-5; D is undetermined. Germline V gives CDR1 MDHEN, CDR2 SYDVKM. The ends were cut back, 6 bases at V and 5 bases at J, with 13 bases in the middle. This CDR3 is built from 13 residues. Written as DNA, the CDR3 is TGTGCCAGCAGGCCGCAGGCCGGGGAGACCCAGTACTTC. As protein: CASRPQAGETQYF. Variable domain in full (rest from reference TRBV28 and TRBJ2-5): DVKVTQSSRYLVKRTGEKVFLECVQDMDHENMFWYRQDPGLGLRLIYFSYDVKMKEKGDIPEGYSVSREKKERFSLILESASTNQTSMYLCASRPQAGETQYFGPGTRLLVL.

This chain links TRBV19 with TRBJ2-4; 11 bases match TRBD1. The CDR3 loop spans 16 amino acids. Germline V gene lookup returns CDR1 LNHDA and CDR2 SQIVND (reference sequence). V dropped 6 bases and J dropped 6; count of bases not matched to a gene: 10. CDR3 DNA sequence: TGTGCCAGTAGCCTCCCGGGACAGGGGGATGGAAACATTCAGTACTTC. This sequence encodes CASSLPGQGDGNIQYF.

CDR3 bases: TGTGCCAGCAGCCAAGACAGGGCTTCGGGCATTCAGTACTTC. As protein: CASSQDRASGIQYF. This rearrangement joins TRBV11-2 to TRBJ2-4; 7 bases map to TRBD1. From germline, CDR1 is SGHAT and CDR2 FQNNGV. This CDR3 has 14 residues. V trimming: 5 bases; J trimming: 9 bases; junction bases outside the gene matches: 10. Variable domain in full (rest from reference TRBV11-2 and TRBJ2-4): EAGVAQSPRYKIIEKRQSVAFWCNPISGHATLYWYQQILGQGPKLLIQFQNNGVVDDSQLPKDRFSAERLKGVDSTLKIQPAKLEDSAVYLCASSQDRASGIQYFGAGTRLSVL.

V is TRBV5-5 and J is TRBJ1-2; TRBD1 agrees at 11 bases. Per germline, CDR1 SGHKS and CDR2 YYEKEE (reference sequence). This CDR3 spans 18 amino acids. V gave up 4 bases and J gave up 6 bases; unmatched junction bases: 17. The CDR3 loop reads CASSTLPGQGGSGHGYTF. CDR3 in DNA: TGTGCCAGCAGCACGCTACCGGGACAGGGGGGTAGTGGCCATGGCTACACCTTC.

The chain recombines TRBV14 with TRBJ1-2; D remains ambiguous. Germline CDR1 and CDR2: SGHDN and FVKESK. The germline V and J ends were trimmed by 4 bases and 5 bases, with 8 bases remaining between them. The CDR3 runs 12 residues. The DNA for the CDR3 is TGTGCCAGCAGCCCGGGAGCTTATGGCTACACCTTC. It yields the protein CASSPGAYGYTF. Based on the CDR3 plus reference TRBV14 and TRBJ1-2, the full variable domain is EAGVTQFPSHSVIEKGQTVTLRCDPISGHDNLYWYRRVMGKEIKFLLHFVKESKQDESGMPNNRFLAERTGGTYSTLKVQPAELEDSGVYFCASSPGAYGYTFGSGTRLTVV.

The rearrangement joins TRBV10-1 to TRBJ1-5; TRBD1 matches at 7 bases. The CDR3 extends over 12 amino acids. J gave up 7 bases and V 10 bases, and 7 bases lay outside the gene matches. Germline lookup yields CDR1 WNHNN and CDR2 SYGVQD (reference sequence). The CDR3 DNA is TGCGCCACCAGGACAGGTTTGCAGCCCCAGCATTTT. Protein product: CATRTGLQPQHF.